The 2 T cell receptor beta chains below were found in one sample sequenced in a study of CD8+CD57+ T cells in acquired aplastic anemia listed by TCRdb under 2018. The sequencer was an Illumina HiSeq 2000. Genomic DNA was used as template for profiling of TCR beta VDJ combinations and CDR3 sequences. The raw public reads went through TCRdb reprocessing: fastp at Q25, MiXCR clone calling, in-frame beta chains kept. Identical CDR3 proteins give one entry, which carries the most common genes and DNA. This sample comprises some 150,000 distinct CDR3 sequences, approximately 41% of them detected only once. Jointly, the top ten make up 8% to 8.5% of the sample. Sequencing input: sorted CD4+, CD8+, or CD8+CD57+ T cells (not recorded which) from PBMCs. Receptors originate from a human donor in good health, serving as a control.

This clonotype appeared many times. V gene TRBV7-9 combines with J gene TRBJ1-6, with D possibly being TRBD1 (6 bases). This CDR3 comprises 15 residues. Germline V gene sequence: CDR1 SEHNR, CDR2 FQNEAQ (reference sequence). Trimming cost V 5 bases and J 4 bases, with 12 bases left between them. This CDR3 reads CASSTGSTYNSPLHF. CDR3 DNA sequence: TGTGCCAGCAGCACAGGGTCAACGTATAATTCACCCCTCCACTTT. The complete variable domain, with remaining parts taken from reference TRBV7-9 and TRBJ1-6, reads DTGVSQNPRHKITKRGQNVTFRCDPISEHNRLYWYRQTLGQGPEFLTYFQNEAQLEKSRLLSDRFSAERPKGSFSTLEIQRTEQGDSAMYLCASSTGSTYNSPLHFGNGTRLTVT.

In this sample, this clonotype turned up once. The gene calls are TRBV20-1 and TRBJ1-1; 7 nucleotides agree with TRBD1. Germline CDR1 reads DFQATT; CDR2 reads SNEGSKA (reference sequence). V was clipped by 1 base and J by 1 base; unmatched bases: 0. This CDR3 comprises 13 residues. CDR3 sequence: CSARGTGNTEAFF. As DNA, the CDR3 is TGCAGTGCTAGAGGGACAGGGAACACTGAAGCTTTCTTT.